The next 19 T cell receptor beta chains were all read from a single sample in a study of monozygotic twins with inflammatory bowel disease. For each CDR3 protein, TCRdb gives one entry from its re-call of the 5' RACE reads, without DNA. Its table records 400,000 to 500,000 distinct CDR3 sequences. Sequencing was performed on blood. Receptor source: a human donor with ulcerative colitis or Crohn's disease, or a healthy co-twin of an affected twin (not recorded which).

This rearrangement joins TRBV2 to TRBJ2-5; TCRdb returns TRBD1, unconfirmable since there is no DNA. The CDR3 extends over 14 amino acids. Looked up from germline, CDR1 is SNHLY and CDR2 is FYNNEI. CDR3: CASSERGEGETQYF.

The rearrangement links TRBV5-1 to TRBJ1-5; TCRdb reports TRBD1, a call that lacks DNA to check it against. Germline values: CDR1 SGHRS, CDR2 YFSETQ. This CDR3 contains 14 residues. CDR3 amino acids: CASSFGGGSEPQHF.

This chain links TRBV9 with TRBJ2-3; TCRdb's D call, TRBD2, is unchecked because there is no DNA. Germline assignment: CDR1 SGDLS and CDR2 YYNGEE. The CDR3 length is 17 residues. CDR3 loop: CASSPMPLSGGRGAEYF.

The V call is TRBV18, the J call TRBJ1-2; lacking DNA, the TRBD1 call made by TCRdb goes unchecked. The CDR3 has 14 residues. Germline values: CDR1 KGHSH, CDR2 LQKENI. CDR3: CASSRDQEIVGYTF.

The V call is TRBV19, the J call TRBJ2-2. Germline CDR1 and CDR2: LNHDA and SQIVND (reference sequence). The CDR3 is 14 residues long. The CDR3 is CASMTFSNTGELFF.

This rearrangement joins TRBV20-1 to TRBJ2-7. CDR1 and CDR2 (germline): DFQATT, SNEGSKA (reference sequence). This CDR3 is 12 amino acids long. The CDR3: CSARLDPYEQYF.

The rearrangement links TRBV7-2 to TRBJ1-1. The CDR3 has 12 residues. The germline gives CDR1 SGHTA, CDR2 FQGNSA. CDR3: CASSLTRGEAFF.

The gene calls are TRBV7-9 and TRBJ1-5; the TCRdb call, TRBD1, lacks DNA for checking. CDR3 length equals 16 residues. Germline CDR1 SEHNR, CDR2 FQNEAQ (reference sequence). The CDR3 is CASSTSSGGRNQPQHF. The full variable domain, with the rest looked up from reference TRBV7-9 and TRBJ1-5, is DTGVSQNPRHKITKRGQNVTFRCDPISEHNRLYWYRQTLGQGPEFLTYFQNEAQLEKSRLLSDRFSAERPKGSFSTLEIQRTEQGDSAMYLCASSTSSGGRNQPQHFGDGTRLSIL.

The J gene is TRBJ2-7, the V gene TRBV2; the TRBD1 assignment by TCRdb is unverifiable without DNA. The germline CDR1 and CDR2 sequences are SNHLY and FYNNEI. The CDR3 loop spans 15 amino acids. The CDR3 reads CASSEVAGQGYEQYF.

The chain joins TRBV7-2 to TRBJ1-4; TCRdb calls TRBD1, which cannot be checked without DNA. The CDR3 sequence is 15 residues long. Germline V gene sequence: CDR1 SGHTA, CDR2 FQGNSA. The CDR3 protein is CASSRTGFDGEKLFF.

The rearrangement links TRBV5-4 to TRBJ2-7; the TCRdb D gene call, TRBD1, has no DNA to confirm it. This CDR3 has 15 residues. CDR1 SGHNT and CDR2 YYREEE come from the germline V gene (reference sequence). CDR3 loop: CASSDPGGASYEQYF.

The gene calls are TRBV14 and TRBJ1-6. The V gene's germline CDR1 is SGHDN and CDR2 FVKESK. The CDR3 spans 13 residues. The CDR3 here is CASSQGRNSPLHF.

V is TRBV27 and J is TRBJ2-3; TCRdb calls TRBD1, which cannot be checked without DNA. The germline gives CDR1 MNHEY, CDR2 SMNVEV (reference sequence). The CDR3 covers 16 residues. This chain's CDR3 is CASSPPGQGAYGTQYF.

The chain uses TRBV6-1 and TRBJ1-2. CDR1 is MNHNS and CDR2 is SASEGT in the germline V gene. The CDR3 runs 13 residues. The CDR3 sequence is CASSARVGYGYTF.

The chain links TRBV20-1 to TRBJ1-1. The germline gives CDR1 DFQATT, CDR2 SNEGSKA (reference sequence). The CDR3 is 15 amino acids. This CDR3 reads CSAKVADGMNTEAFF.

The chain links TRBV5-1 to TRBJ2-7; TCRdb lists TRBD1, though no DNA is available to test this call. The CDR3 loop spans 14 amino acids. In germline, CDR1 is SGHRS, CDR2 YFSETQ. This CDR3 is CASRAGTGGYEQYF.

The rearrangement uses TRBV7-9 and TRBJ2-2; absent DNA, TCRdb's TRBD2 call cannot be checked. Germline V gives CDR1 SEHNR, CDR2 FQNEAQ (reference sequence). The CDR3 runs 17 residues. The CDR3 is CASSTGLAGGPGGELFF.

This sequence joins TRBV27 and TRBJ2-1; the D call from TCRdb, TRBD1, cannot be confirmed without DNA. The germline V gene has CDR1 MNHEY and CDR2 SMNVEV (reference sequence). There are 14 residues in the CDR3. The CDR3 reads CASSYKTGNNEQFF.

The chain has TRBV5-1 and TRBJ2-1. The CDR3 is made up of 14 amino acids. Germline loops: CDR1 SGHRS, CDR2 YFSETQ. CDR3 sequence: CASSFSNFYNEQFF.